This entry lists 17 T cell receptor beta chains sequenced from one sample in a study of blood T cell repertoires in COVID-19. Assay used: immunoSEQ multiplex PCR; TCRdb lists only in-frame clones, some missing. The sample has about 110,000 clones, around 90% seen once. Input material: peripheral blood. These receptors were taken from a woman aged 45-65 years with acute or convalescent COVID-19.

This chain uses TRBV7-2 with TRBJ1-1; the match to TRBD1 covers 7 bases. Germline CDR1 SGHTA, CDR2 FQGNSA. V lost 5 bases, J lost 3 bases, and 9 bases stayed unmatched. The CDR3 runs 15 residues. The CDR3 sequence: CASSQQRGRDTEAFF. The CDR3 DNA reads TGTGCCAGCAGCCAACAAAGGGGGCGCGACACTGAAGCTTTCTTT.

J is TRBJ2-7 and V is TRBV7-2; 8 nucleotides match TRBD2. Germline CDR1 reads SGHTA; CDR2 reads FQGNSA. V lost 1 base to trimming and J lost 2 bases; unmatched junction nucleotides: 7. CDR3 length: 16 amino acids. The CDR3 here is CASSLGPSGRTYEQYF. CDR3 bases: TGTGCCAGCAGCTTAGGACCTAGCGGGCGCACCTACGAGCAGTACTTC.

V usage is TRBV27 and J usage is TRBJ1-6; no clear D. The germline V gene has CDR1 MNHEY and CDR2 SMNVEV (reference sequence). Trimming cost V 5 bases and J 13 bases, with 15 bases left between them. The CDR3 loop spans 13 amino acids. The CDR3 loop is CASSQRGAGPLHF. The CDR3 coding sequence is TGTGCCAGCAGTCAGCGAGGAGCGGGGCCCCTCCACTTT.

The V call is TRBV7-2, the J call TRBJ2-1; 7 positions match TRBD2. CDR3 length: 15 amino acids. J gave up 5 bases and V 0 bases, and 4 bases lay outside the gene matches. Looked up from germline, CDR1 is SGHTA and CDR2 is FQGNSA. The CDR3 DNA follows: TGTGCCAGCAGCTTAGCAGGACTAGTCGACAATGAGCAGTTCTTC. Translation gives CASSLAGLVDNEQFF.

The chain joins TRBV5-4 to TRBJ2-7; no clear D gene. The CDR3 extends over 14 amino acids. Germline V gives CDR1 SGHNT, CDR2 YYREEE (reference sequence). V lost 2 bases, J lost 1 base, and 10 bases lay in between. The CDR3 DNA is TGTGCCAGCAGCTTTGGCAGGCAGTCCTACGAGCAGTACTTC. Residues: CASSFGRQSYEQYF.

The chain uses TRBV29-1 and TRBJ1-1; the D is unclear. Germline loops: CDR1 SQVTM, CDR2 ANQGSEA. CDR3 length equals 12 residues. Trimming left V 7 bases short and J 6 bases short, with 15 bases between. For the CDR3, the DNA is TGCAGCGCCGGTCGGGGAGGTGCTGAAGCTTTCTTT. Translated: CSAGRGGAEAFF.

The V gene is TRBV20-1, the J gene TRBJ2-5; 7 bases line up with TRBD1. CDR3 length equals 11 residues. The germline V gene encodes CDR1 DFQATT and CDR2 SNEGSKA (reference sequence). V lost 5 bases and J lost 4; bases outside the gene matches: 1. The CDR3 loop reads CSAHRGETQYF. The CDR3 region has the DNA TGCAGTGCTCACAGGGGAGAGACCCAGTACTTC.

This clone came up once. The genes are TRBV5-4 and TRBJ1-2; 7 bases are a match to TRBD1. The CDR3 is 13 residues long. Germline-derived CDR1 and CDR2 are SGHNT and YYREEE (reference sequence). With V trimmed by 4 bases and J by 4 bases, 4 bases remained unmatched. CDR3 coding DNA: TGTGCCAGCAGCCAAGGGACAGCCTATGGCTACACCTTC. It codes for CASSQGTAYGYTF.

J is TRBJ1-6 and V is TRBV28, with no clear D. Trimming took off 7 bases at V and 2 bases at J, with 9 bases between the two ends. The CDR3 consists of 14 residues. In germline, CDR1 is MDHEN, CDR2 SYDVKM. Here the CDR3 reads CASKGGTYNSPLHF. CDR3 DNA: TGTGCCAGCAAGGGAGGCACCTATAATTCACCCCTCCACTTT.

This clone showed up just a few times. The DNA of the CDR3 is TGTGCCAGTAGTAGCACCGGGACTAGCGGGAGGCTCACAGATACGCAGTATTTT. Translated, it gives CASSSTGTSGRLTDTQYF. The chain has TRBV19 and TRBJ2-3, with 15 bases matching TRBD2. V lost 4 bases and J lost 2; bases outside the gene matches: 7. This CDR3 comprises 18 residues. Germline V gives CDR1 LNHDA, CDR2 SQIVND (reference sequence). The whole variable domain, remainder taken from reference TRBV19 and TRBJ2-3, is DGGITQSPKYLFRKEGQNVTLSCEQNLNHDAMYWYRQDPGQGLRLIYYSQIVNDFQKGDIAEGYSVSREKKESFPLTVTSAQKNPTAFYLCASSSTGTSGRLTDTQYFGPGTRLTVL.

The V gene is TRBV5-1, the J gene TRBJ2-7, with 9 nucleotides matching TRBD2. The trim removed 0 bases at V and 5 bases at J, leaving 15 bases unmatched. Germline assignment: CDR1 SGHRS and CDR2 YFSETQ. This CDR3 region has 18 residues. The CDR3: CASSLDPSGTGRGHEQYF. CDR3 nucleotide sequence: TGCGCCAGCAGCTTGGACCCTAGCGGGACTGGAAGGGGGCACGAGCAGTACTTC.

This clone was seen once. The chain links TRBV28 to TRBJ2-1, with 8 bases identical to TRBD2. The CDR3 runs to 14 residues. The V and J ends lost 2 bases and 4 bases, in that order; junction bases with no gene match: 1. CDR1 is MDHEN and CDR2 is SYDVKM in the germline V gene. The CDR3 DNA reads TGTGCCAGCAGTTTAGCGGGAGGATACAATGAGCAGTTCTTC. It yields the protein CASSLAGGYNEQFF.

The chain uses TRBV7-9 and TRBJ1-4; TRBD1 agrees at 7 bases. This CDR3 has 14 amino acids. V shed 4 bases, J shed 5 bases, and the junction held 4 bases outside the gene matches. Germline-derived CDR1 and CDR2 are SEHNR and FQNEAQ (reference sequence). The CDR3 loop reads CASSSQGENEKLFF. In DNA form, the CDR3 reads TGTGCCAGCAGCTCCCAGGGGGAGAATGAAAAACTGTTTTTT.

CDR3 coding DNA: TGTGCCATCAGTGACCCCGGGAGGGAAGTCCCTGAGCAGTTCTTC. It codes for CAISDPGREVPEQFF. The chain combines TRBV10-3 with TRBJ2-1, with TRBD2 identical over 8 bases. Germline loops: CDR1 ENHRY, CDR2 SYGVKD. J gave up 9 bases and V 3 bases, and 10 bases lay outside the gene matches. This CDR3 has 15 amino acids.

CDR3 DNA: TGTGCCAGCAGTGGGCCTAGCGGGCCCTCTGGGGCCAACGTCCTGACTTTC. Translating it yields CASSGPSGPSGANVLTF. The V and J genes are TRBV6-4 and TRBJ2-6, with TRBD2 matching 8 bases. The CDR3 has 17 amino acids. V gave up 4 bases and J gave up 0 bases; unmatched junction bases: 5. CDR1 and CDR2 (germline): MRHNA, SNTAGT.

This chain uses TRBV12-3 or TRBV12-4 with TRBJ2-7; D not certain. The germline V and J ends were trimmed by 0 bases and 4 bases, with 7 bases remaining between them. The CDR3 has 13 amino acids. The CDR3: CASSLAYFYEQYF. DNA of the CDR3: TGTGCCAGCAGTTTAGCCTACTTTTACGAGCAGTACTTC.

This chain uses TRBV6-5 with TRBJ2-4; TRBD2 matches at 8 bases. The germline V gene has CDR1 MNHEY and CDR2 SVGAGI. This CDR3 contains 13 residues. V gave up 7 bases and J gave up 9 bases; unmatched junction bases: 8. This CDR3 reads CASIPPAGGIQYF. CDR3 nucleotide sequence: TGTGCCAGCATCCCCCCCGCGGGGGGCATTCAGTACTTC.